The clone carrying this T cell receptor beta chain was counted once. The data are from a study of shared clonotypes between healthy human individuals. Study at large: Three plates were used per donor for CD4 naive, three for CD4 memory, two for CD8 naive and one for CD8 memory.

Clones were sequenced by immunoSEQ multiplex PCR, and TCRdb holds only the in-frame ones, with some missing. The sample includes 2 million to 3 million clones, 90% to 95% seen only once; the top ten take about 0.39%. CD45RA-negative memory and CD45RA+ naive subsets were split from the CD4+ cells. The sequencing sample was made of naive CD4+ T cells from PBMCs. Subset: CD45RA+ positively selected. The source is a man between 18 and 29 years old in good health. Some clones in this sample may be carry-over from other donors' samples.

The CDR3 sequence is CASSLVIRTGELFF. CDR3 bases: TGTGCCAGCAGCTTAGTTATCAGGACCGGGGAGCTGTTTTTT. The V call is TRBV7-8, the J call TRBJ2-2; no definite D call. Trimming removed 1 base at V and 5 bases at J, with 8 bases between. The CDR3 has 14 residues. Looked up from germline, CDR1 is SGHVS and CDR2 is FQNEAQ. Full variable domain (missing parts from reference TRBV7-8 and TRBJ2-2): GAGVSQSPRYKVAKRGQDVALRCDPISGHVSLFWYQQALGQGPEFLTYFQNEAQLDKSGLPSDRFFAERPEGSVSTLKIQRTQQEDSAVYLCASSLVIRTGELFFGEGSRLTVL.